This T cell receptor beta chain was recovered during a study of T-cell memory formation after mild COVID-19. Study-level information: Most TCR clusters belonged to a single donor. Whole-study findings and limits: The finding that pre-infection memory included some responding clones suggested that cross-reactive memory joined. Later expanders leaned CD4+, whereas clones that contracted between day 15 and 85 were balanced CD4/CD8. There was no confirmation that second-wave clones peaking on day 37 were SARS-CoV-2 specific.

TCRdb processed the 5' RACE reads anew with MiXCR; each CDR3 protein has one entry. The table lists some 250,000 distinct CDR3 sequences, 8% to 10% of them singletons. This clonotype was counted ten times or more. The antigen is unknown. The CDR3 totals 15 residues. Germline V CDR1 and CDR2: SGHVS, FNYEAQ. Trimming left V 3 bases short and J 0 bases short, with 8 bases between. The receptor comes from a man aged 18 to 30 who had mild COVID-19 (a few samples of this study predate the infection). Cell type and time point are not known. This chain joins TRBV7-6 and TRBJ2-2; D is perhaps TRBD2 (5 bases). The sample comprised PBMCs or a T cell subset sorted from them (not recorded which). The CDR3 nucleotides are TGTGCCAGCAGCTTGCGGGCTACGAACACCGGGGAGCTGTTTTTT. It is translated as CASSLRATNTGELFF. Combining the CDR3 with reference TRBV7-6 and TRBJ2-2 gives the whole variable domain GAGVSQSPRYKVTKRGQDVALRCDPISGHVSLYWYRQALGQGPEFLTYFNYEAQQDKSGLPNDRFSAERPEGSISTLTIQRTEQRDSAMYRCASSLRATNTGELFFGEGSRLTVL.